This T cell receptor (beta chain) was documented in a study of OX40 agonist ivuxolimab in advanced cancers. About the study: It was ivuxolimab, an agonistic anti-OX40 (CD134) antibody, that patients were treated with.

The V gene lost 4 bases and the J gene lost 1 base, with 13 bases spanning the gap. Germline lookup yields CDR1 MNHEY and CDR2 SMNVEV (reference sequence). This CDR3 has 15 residues. Here immunoSEQ multiplex PCR was the method, and the copy in TCRdb shows in-frame clones only, minus some. The data contain about 26,000 clones, around 85% of them singletons. The source material was CD4+ or CD8+ T cells sorted from blood, sampled in a trial of the OX40 agonist ivuxolimab. The sequence derives from an adult with an advanced solid tumor such as melanoma, head and neck, liver or kidney cancer. The chain is built from TRBV27 and TRBJ1-1, with D uncertain. The CDR3 DNA reads TGTGCCAGCAGTTCTGGTCCAAACCCGAACACTGAAGCTTTCTTT. This gives the protein CASSSGPNPNTEAFF.